A single sample is the source of the 27 T cell receptor beta chains below, sequenced in a study of CD8+ T cells in alopecia areata (dated by TCRdb to 2016 to 2018). The time point label on this specimen signifies: around 22 weeks on oral tofacitinib. The sample's treatment or condition, from its label and the paper: oral pan-JAK inhibitor, 5-10 mg twice daily. Library preparation was by the immunoSEQ multiplex PCR assay. RNA was extracted from all samples and reverse transcribed into cDNA as template for TCR sequencing. TCRdb limited this immuneACCESS table to in-frame rearrangements with V and J called. A share of clones is missing; checked studies link under half to unresolved V genes, and the rest is unexplained. The sample data list 150,000 to 200,000 clones, and roughly 60% of these were observed just once. The ten largest clones capture 1% of the sample. The specimen was CD4+ T cells sorted from blood, collected at week 24, from a patient treated with tofacitinib. The receptor source for this set is a human donor with alopecia areata.

The chain has TRBV5-1 and TRBJ1-5; tentatively, D is TRBD1 (5 bases). The CDR3 length is 14 residues. The V gene lost 4 bases and the J gene lost 4 bases, with 12 bases spanning the gap. CDR1 and CDR2 (germline): SGHRS, YFSETQ. In DNA, the CDR3 is TGCGCCAGCAGCGAAGGGGTAGCAAATCAGCCCCAGCATTTT. Protein product: CASSEGVANQPQHF.

A few counts support this clone. The chain links TRBV29-1 to TRBJ2-3; 9 bases agree with TRBD1. Per germline, CDR1 SQVTM and CDR2 ANQGSEA. The CDR3 extends over 14 amino acids. J gave up 0 bases and V 6 bases, and 4 bases lay outside the gene matches. Written as DNA, the CDR3 is TGCAGCGTCGTCGGGACAGGGAGCACAGATACGCAGTATTTT. Amino acid sequence: CSVVGTGSTDTQYF.

This chain connects TRBV7-3 to TRBJ1-5; a possible D gene is TRBD1 (5 bases). The V gene's germline CDR1 is SGHTA and CDR2 FQGTGA. Trimming removed 5 bases at V and 3 bases at J, with 8 bases between. The CDR3 length is 13 residues. The CDR3 sequence: CASSLGDNQPQHF. CDR3 in DNA: TGTGCCAGCAGCCTGGGGGACAATCAGCCCCAGCATTTT. Drawing the rest from reference TRBV7-3 and TRBJ1-5, the complete variable domain is GAGVSQTPSNKVTEKGKYVELRCDPISGHTALYWYRQSLGQGPEFLIYFQGTGAADDSGLPNDRFFAVRPEGSVSTLKIQRTERGDSAVYLCASSLGDNQPQHFGDGTRLSIL.

V is TRBV19 and J is TRBJ1-1, with D unresolved. This CDR3 is 16 amino acids long. Germline lookup yields CDR1 LNHDA and CDR2 SQIVND (reference sequence). Trimming removed 1 base from V and 5 bases from J, with 17 bases in between. CDR3 residues: CASSIGTARGETEAFF. The CDR3 region has the DNA TGTGCCAGTAGTATAGGGACGGCACGAGGCGAAACTGAAGCTTTCTTT.

The chain couples TRBV7-2 to TRBJ2-7, with D possibly TRBD1 on 6 matching bases. The CDR3 loop spans 14 amino acids. Looked up from germline, CDR1 is SGHTA and CDR2 is FQGNSA. Trimming shortened V by 5 bases and J by 0 bases, and 11 bases separated the two germline ends. CDR3 sequence reads: CASSGDTFSYEQYF. The CDR3 nucleotides read TGTGCCAGCAGCGGGGACACCTTCTCCTACGAGCAGTACTTC.

This chain links TRBV5-6 with TRBJ1-1, with 8 bases that match TRBD1. Germline V gene lookup returns CDR1 SGHDT and CDR2 YYEEEE. This CDR3 spans 14 amino acids. The junction had 4 bases not matched to a gene; V was cut back by 5 bases and J by 1 base. CDR3 coding DNA: TGTGCCAGCAGATGGACAGGGCGGAACACTGAAGCTTTCTTT. Its protein is CASRWTGRNTEAFF.

CDR3: CAIRTDRGTTGANVLTF. CDR3 bases: TGTGCCATCAGAACCGACAGGGGGACCACTGGGGCCAACGTCCTGACTTTC. This chain uses TRBV10-3 with TRBJ2-6; TRBD1 matches at 9 bases. The V gene's germline CDR1 is ENHRY and CDR2 SYGVKD. Trimming at V came to 6 bases and at J to 2 bases, leaving 8 bases not matched to a gene. This CDR3 has 17 residues.

V usage is TRBV25-1 and J usage is TRBJ1-6; TRBD1 is a possible D gene (5 bases). V dropped 0 bases and J dropped 4 bases, with 7 bases sitting between them. Germline assignment: CDR1 MGHDK and CDR2 SYGVNS. The CDR3 has 15 residues. CDR3 nucleotides: TGTGCCAGCAGTGAATATGCAGGGTATAATTCACCCCTCCACTTT. Amino acids: CASSEYAGYNSPLHF.

The gene calls are TRBV29-1 and TRBJ1-5; no clear D gene. The CDR3 is 14 residues long. Trimming took off 8 bases at V and 5 bases at J, with 19 bases between the two ends. The germline V gene encodes CDR1 SQVTM and CDR2 ANQGSEA. The CDR3 DNA is TGCAGCCCCAAAATCGGGCAGCGATATCAGCCCCAGCATTTT. Residues: CSPKIGQRYQPQHF.

This rearrangement joins TRBV9 to TRBJ1-6; no firm D call. V was shortened by 1 base and J by 5 bases, with 7 bases between the two germline ends. Looked up from germline, CDR1 is SGDLS and CDR2 is YYNGEE. CDR3 size: 14 residues. The CDR3 nucleotides read TGTGCCAGCAGCGTAAGTCCTGATAATTCACCCCTCCACTTT. Amino acids: CASSVSPDNSPLHF.

This clone was counted between two and nine times. This chain links TRBV19 with TRBJ1-5; TRBD1 aligns across 8 bases. Per the germline V gene, CDR1 is LNHDA and CDR2 is SQIVND (reference sequence). The CDR3 length is 13 residues. The J segment lost 10 bases and the V segment lost 4 bases, leaving 6 bases of the junction unmatched. The CDR3 sequence: CASSTKQGGPQHF. CDR3 nucleotides: TGTGCCAGTAGTACGAAACAGGGGGGCCCCCAGCATTTT.

In its sample, this clone was seen a few times. The chain has TRBV21-1 and TRBJ1-5. TRBV21-1 is described as a pseudogene. This CDR3 spans 15 amino acids. The CDR3: CASSAGETLNQPQHF. As DNA, the CDR3 is TGTGCCAGCAGCGCGGGAGAGACCCTCAATCAGCCCCAGCATTTT.

The J gene is TRBJ1-1, the V gene TRBV29-1; no definite D call. The CDR3 length is 14 residues. Trimming stripped 2 bases from V and 1 base from J, with 11 bases between. The germline V gene has CDR1 SQVTM and CDR2 ANQGSEA. The CDR3 loop is CSVESRQANTEAFF. The CDR3 nucleotides are TGCAGCGTTGAAAGTCGGCAGGCGAACACTGAAGCTTTCTTT.

The V and J genes are TRBV14 and TRBJ2-2; the D call may be TRBD1 or TRBD2 (5 bases each). Germline V lookup: CDR1 SGHDN, CDR2 FVKESK. V shed 5 bases and J shed 0 bases, with 10 bases lying between them. CDR3 length: 15 residues. CDR3 nucleotide sequence: TGTGCCAGCAGCTCCTGGGGACCGAACACCGGGGAGCTGTTTTTT. Translating gives CASSSWGPNTGELFF. Filled out from reference TRBV14 and TRBJ2-2, the complete variable domain reads EAGVTQFPSHSVIEKGQTVTLRCDPISGHDNLYWYRRVMGKEIKFLLHFVKESKQDESGMPNNRFLAERTGGTYSTLKVQPAELEDSGVYFCASSSWGPNTGELFFGEGSRLTVL.

CDR3 residues: CASSPRGQGSGYTF. The CDR3 DNA follows: TGTGCCAGCAGTCCAAGGGGCCAGGGGAGTGGCTACACCTTC. This chain uses TRBV6-1 with TRBJ1-2; D might be TRBD1 (6 bases). Looked up from germline, CDR1 is MNHNS and CDR2 is SASEGT. V lost 5 bases to trimming and J lost 7 bases, with 17 bases between them. CDR3 length equals 14 residues.

The chain combines TRBV10-3 with TRBJ1-5; 11 nucleotides align to TRBD1. V gave up 4 bases and J gave up 7 bases; unmatched junction bases: 3. Germline V gene sequence: CDR1 ENHRY, CDR2 SYGVKD. The CDR3 has 14 residues. CDR3 DNA sequence: TGTGCCATCAGTGCGGGACAGGGGGAACAGCCCCAGCATTTT. This sequence encodes CAISAGQGEQPQHF.

This clone was counted between two and nine times. The chain joins TRBV4-3 to TRBJ2-1; 7 positions match TRBD2. The J segment lost 3 bases and the V segment lost 1 base, leaving 6 bases of the junction unmatched. Germline CDR1 and CDR2: LGHNA and YSLEER. The CDR3 is 16 amino acids. For the CDR3, the DNA is TGCGCCAGCAGCCAAGCCCGACTAGCCATCTACAATGAGCAGTTCTTC. Translation: CASSQARLAIYNEQFF.

The V gene is TRBV6-4, the J gene TRBJ2-1; TRBD2 matches 8 bases. CDR1 is MRHNA, CDR2 SNTAGT, per germline. The CDR3 runs to 14 residues. Trimming took 5 bases from V and 3 from J; bases not matched to a gene: 3. CDR3 residues: CASSPGTSYNEQFF. CDR3 DNA sequence: TGTGCCAGCAGTCCAGGGACTAGCTACAATGAGCAGTTCTTC.

Here the CDR3 DNA reads TGTGCCAGCAGCGTAGCCCCCCGGCAGGAAGCTTTCTTT. The encoded protein is CASSVAPRQEAFF. V gene TRBV9 combines with J gene TRBJ1-1; D call uncertain. The CDR3 is 13 residues long. With 0 bases removed from V and 8 bases from J, the gap between germline ends came to 11 bases. CDR1 and CDR2 from the germline V gene are SGDLS and YYNGEE. Supplemented by reference TRBV9 and TRBJ1-1, the full variable domain reads DSGVTQTPKHLITATGQRVTLRCSPRSGDLSVYWYQQSLDQGLQFLIQYYNGEERAKGNILERFSAQQFPDLHSELNLSSLELGDSALYFCASSVAPRQEAFFGQGTRLTVV.

This clone has a handful of counts. The gene calls are TRBV29-1 and TRBJ2-7; 7 nucleotides align to TRBD1. From germline, CDR1 is SQVTM and CDR2 ANQGSEA. There are 12 residues in the CDR3. The junction had 11 bases not matched to a gene; V was cut back by 7 bases and J by 8 bases. The CDR3 nucleotides are TGCAGCGCCTACACAGGGGCTGAGCAGCAGTACTTC. It translates to CSAYTGAEQQYF.

Concerning this clone itself: Within the sample, other DNA sequences also encode this same CDR3. The chain combines TRBV20-1 with TRBJ1-4; D not resolved. This CDR3 has 11 amino acids. CDR1 is DFQATT, CDR2 SNEGSKA, per germline (reference sequence). V lost 1 base and J 8 bases, leaving 5 bases between the germline ends. CDR3 sequence: CSARAQEKLFF. The CDR3 DNA reads TGCAGTGCTAGAGCGCAGGAAAAACTGTTTTTT.

Only a few counts were recorded for this clone. At one end the junction does not follow the germline gene, possibly because of a read error. V is TRBV5-1 and J is TRBJ2-7, with D unresolved. Germline V gene sequence: CDR1 SGHRS, CDR2 YFSETQ. The CDR3 consists of 13 residues. CDR3: CASSFGGSYEQYF. The CDR3 nucleotides are TGTGCCAGCAGCTTCGGCGGCTCCTACGAGCAGTACTTC.

The gene calls are TRBV6-1 and TRBJ2-2; a weak D match, TRBD1 (6 bases). Germline V gene data show CDR1 as MNHNS and CDR2 as SASEGT. CDR3 length equals 12 residues. V lost 3 bases, J lost 9 bases, and 8 bases lay in between. This CDR3 reads CASSDGQWELFF. CDR3 coding DNA: TGTGCCAGCAGTGATGGACAGTGGGAGCTGTTTTTT.

This sequence joins TRBV30 and TRBJ2-5; D remains unclear. The V end lost 4 bases, the J end lost 0 bases, and 6 bases lay between the germline ends. The CDR3 has 12 residues. Germline values: CDR1 GTSNPN, CDR2 SVGIG (reference sequence). CDR3 sequence reads: CAWNLYQETQYF. CDR3 sequence (DNA): TGTGCCTGGAACCTGTACCAAGAGACCCAGTACTTC. Filled out from reference TRBV30 and TRBJ2-5, the complete variable domain reads SQTIHQWPATLVQPVGSPLSLECTVEGTSNPNLYWYRQAAGRGLQLLFYSVGIGQISSEVPQNLSASRPQDRQFILSSKKLLLSDSGFYLCAWNLYQETQYFGPGTRLLVL.

The chain has TRBV7-6 and TRBJ2-5; D remains unclear. CDR3 length equals 12 residues. Germline CDR1 SGHVS, CDR2 FNYEAQ. V shed 5 bases and J shed 5 bases, with 9 bases lying between them. The CDR3 DNA follows: TGTGCCAGCAGCCCGACCCGCGAGACCCAGTACTTC. Translating it yields CASSPTRETQYF.

This chain joins TRBV2 and TRBJ1-1; possibly TRBD1 for D (5 bases). V lost 5 bases and J lost 6, with 7 bases in between. CDR3 length equals 11 residues. The germline V gene encodes CDR1 SNHLY and CDR2 FYNNEI. The chain's CDR3 is CASSQGSEAFF. The CDR3 nucleotides read TGTGCCAGCAGTCAGGGATCTGAAGCTTTCTTT.

The rearrangement links TRBV4-1 to TRBJ1-1, with 9 bases matching TRBD1. V shed 1 base and J 0 bases; nucleotides not matched to a gene: 3. CDR3 length: 16 residues. Germline lookup yields CDR1 MGHRA and CDR2 YSYEKL. CDR3 region: CASSQGTGGLNTEAFF. The CDR3 region has the DNA TGCGCCAGCAGCCAAGGAACAGGGGGCTTGAACACTGAAGCTTTCTTT.